Below, 8 T cell receptor beta chains from the same sample are listed, as sequenced in a study of T cells after yellow fever vaccination. TCRdb itself ran the 5' RACE reads through MiXCR, one entry per CDR3 protein. This sample carries around 590,000 distinct CDR3 sequences, about 12% of them seen once, and the ten largest clones take around 14%. The sample here was PBMCs, taken on the day of the yellow fever booster vaccination. The origin of the receptors is a man aged 30 to 39 who received the YFV17D yellow fever vaccine.

Here the CDR3 DNA reads TGTGCCAGCAGTGCCCCGGAGCCGGGATCCTACAATGAGCAGTTCTTC. Protein product: CASSAPEPGSYNEQFF. This sequence joins TRBV28 and TRBJ2-1, with TRBD2 as a possible D gene (5 bases). Germline loops: CDR1 MDHEN, CDR2 SYDVKM. V was cut by 5 bases and J by 1 base, with 15 bases left in between. CDR3 length: 16 residues.

This clonotype turned up a few times. The chain carries TRBV11-2 and TRBJ2-1; TRBD2 aligns across 12 bases. Germline loops: CDR1 SGHAT, CDR2 FQNNGV. The CDR3 sequence is 14 residues long. Germline trimming cut 3 bases from V and 9 bases from J; bases unmatched to any gene: 3. The DNA for the CDR3 is TGTGCCAGCAGCTTGACTAGCGGGAGCCGTGAGCAGTTCTTC. This encodes CASSLTSGSREQFF.

This clonotype was counted a few times. The rearrangement links TRBV12-3 or TRBV12-4 to TRBJ2-7, with D possibly TRBD1 on 7 matching bases. V shed 6 bases and J shed 1 base, with 16 bases lying between them. This CDR3 contains 15 residues. In nucleotides, the CDR3 is TGTGCCAGCAGCGAGGGCGGGACAGCATCCTACGAGCAGTACTTC. Amino acids: CASSEGGTASYEQYF.

The chain links TRBV6-2 or TRBV6-3 to TRBJ2-2; D not resolved. Trimming shortened V by 2 bases and J by 6 bases, and 7 bases separated the two germline ends. Germline CDR1 and CDR2: MNHEY and SVGEGT. The CDR3 length is 13 residues. The CDR3 coding sequence is TGTGCCAGCAGTTACCGGCTCGCCGGGGAGCTGTTTTTT. Protein product: CASSYRLAGELFF.

This clonotype has a handful of counts. The gene calls are TRBV3-1 and TRBJ2-3, with TRBD1 as a possible D gene (5 bases). This CDR3 region has 16 residues. With 0 bases removed from V and 3 bases from J, the gap between germline ends came to 13 bases. Germline loops: CDR1 LGHDT, CDR2 YNNKEL (reference sequence). CDR3 amino acids: CASSQDRTTVTDTQYF. The CDR3 coding sequence is TGTGCCAGCAGCCAAGACCGTACGACAGTTACAGATACGCAGTATTTT.

This chain connects TRBV20-1 to TRBJ2-7, with D uncertain. This CDR3 region has 12 residues. From germline, CDR1 is DFQATT and CDR2 SNEGSKA (reference sequence). V lost 0 bases to trimming and J lost 4 bases, with 7 bases between them. The CDR3 spells CSARDSGYEQYF. The CDR3 DNA follows: TGCAGTGCTAGAGATTCCGGTTACGAGCAGTACTTC.

As DNA, the CDR3 is TGTGCCAGTAGTATAGATCTGGGACACGTTCGGGAGCAGTACTTC. Translated, it gives CASSIDLGHVREQYF. V usage is TRBV19 and J usage is TRBJ2-7; D perhaps matches TRBD1 (6 bases). The CDR3 covers 15 residues. V was pared by 0 bases and J by 7 bases, with 16 bases between. The germline V gene encodes CDR1 LNHDA and CDR2 SQIVND (reference sequence).

The chain recombines TRBV29-1 with TRBJ1-5; D perhaps matches TRBD1 (5 bases). V dropped 6 bases and J dropped 5 bases, with 14 bases sitting between them. The CDR3 loop spans 13 amino acids. Germline values: CDR1 SQVTM, CDR2 ANQGSEA. The CDR3 sequence is CSVADSHYQPQHF. DNA of the CDR3: TGCAGCGTGGCTGACAGCCACTATCAGCCCCAGCATTTT.